A selection of T cell receptor beta chains follows, all from one sample in a study of graft-versus-host responses after intestinal transplantation. Data came from immunoSEQ multiplex PCR; TCRdb stores just in-frame clones and leaves some out. The sample includes fewer than 110,000 clones, about 91% of them seen just once. No antigens are known for them. Sequencing was performed on unstimulated CD4+ T cells sorted from spleen or lymph node cells, taken before transplant. The receptors originated from a human donor who was the organ donor for an intestinal transplant. CDR3s include the opening cysteine and the closing phenylalanine or tryptophan. The order of the fields is V gene, clone size, J gene, D gene, CDR3 DNA, CDR3 protein. The D gene is left open where the match is weak. Expanded clones are given a class, and other clones once, few, many or no size at all.

TRBV7-6,few,TRBJ1-5,NA,TGTGCCAGCAGCTTAGATAGCAATCAGCCCCAGCATTTT,CASSLDSNQPQHF
TRBV7-3,NA,TRBJ2-1,TRBD2,TGTGCCAGCAGCCCGACTAGCGCGAGAGAGAATGAGCAGTTCTTC,CASSPTSARENEQFF
TRBV7-2,once,TRBJ2-6,TRBD2,TGTGCCAGCAGCCCATCCCGGGTAGCGGGGGGTTACGTCCTGACTTTC,CASSPSRVAGGYVLTF
TRBV6-1,few,TRBJ1-5,NA,TGTGCCAGCAGTGAAATGGGCAGGGTCAATCAGCCCCAGCATTTT,CASSEMGRVNQPQHF
TRBV18,once,TRBJ2-2,NA,TGTGCCAGCTCACCACCGTTGACCCCGAACACCGGGGAGCTGTTTTTT,CASSPPLTPNTGELFF
TRBV4-1,NA,TRBJ1-1,NA,TGCGCCAGCAGCCAAGTGACAGGACACACTGAAGCTTTCTTT,CASSQVTGHTEAFF
TRBV4-2,NA,TRBJ2-3,NA,TGTGCCAGCAGCGGCAGGGTAGAGGCAGATACGCAGTATTTT,CASSGRVEADTQYF
TRBV30,NA,TRBJ2-1,NA,TGTGCCTGGATGCGGCAAAATGAGCAGTTCTTC,CAWMRQNEQFF
TRBV11-3,NA,TRBJ2-5,NA,TGTGCCAGCAGCTTAGTGAGTTACCAGTACTTC,CASSLVSYQYF
TRBV6-5,NA,TRBJ2-7,NA,TGTGCCAGCCAAGGTCTCCCCAATTCCTACGAGCAGTACTTC,CASQGLPNSYEQYF
TRBV6-1,NA,TRBJ2-2,NA,TGTGCCAGCTGGGGGTTCGGGAACACCGGGGAGCTGTTTTTT,CASWGFGNTGELFF
TRBV15,NA,TRBJ1-1,TRBD1,TGTGCCACCAGCAGAGATCACGACAGGGGCGTCGCCGCTTTCTTT,CATSRDHDRGVAAFF
TRBV4-1,NA,TRBJ2-1,TRBD2,TGCGCCAGCAGCCGCGCGGGAGCCCGCCATGAGCAGTTCTTC,CASSRAGARHEQFF
TRBV18,NA,TRBJ2-1,NA,TGTGCCAGCTCACCCGTCGGGGCGAGGACCTACAATGAGCAGTTCTTC,CASSPVGARTYNEQFF
TRBV6-5,NA,TRBJ1-1,NA,TGTGCCAGCTGGGGGAACACTGAAGCTTTCTTT,CASWGNTEAFF
TRBV7-9,NA,TRBJ2-1,NA,TGTGCCAGCAGCTTAGGTTTTTACAATGAGCAGTTCTTC,CASSLGFYNEQFF
TRBV7-9,NA,TRBJ2-7,NA,TGTGCCAGCAGCTGGGATTTTAGCCGGGCCTACGAGCAGTACTTC,CASSWDFSRAYEQYF
TRBV29-1,few,TRBJ1-1,NA,TGCAGCGTTGGTGGAGTGGGGGCGGGGAGGGAAGCTTTCTTT,CSVGGVGAGREAFF
TRBV29-1,NA,TRBJ1-5,NA,TGCAGCGTCTCAGGGGCTAGCAATCAGCCCCAGCATTTT,CSVSGASNQPQHF
TRBV7-7,NA,TRBJ1-2,NA,TGTGCCAGCAGCGAGAGGGTGGGAGCTAACTATGGCTACACCTTC,CASSERVGANYGYTF
TRBV10-3,few,TRBJ1-2,TRBD1,TGTGCCATCAGTGAGAGACAGGGCCTTGAGGGCTACACCTTC,CAISERQGLEGYTF
TRBV7-8,NA,TRBJ1-5,NA,TGTGCCAGCAGCTTGGGGCCCCAGCCCCAGCATTTT,CASSLGPQPQHF
TRBV18,NA,TRBJ2-7,NA,TGTGCCAGCTCGTCGGGGAGCTCCTACGAGCAGTACTTC,CASSSGSSYEQYF
TRBV19,NA,TRBJ2-7,TRBD1,TGTGCCAGTAGTACGGGACAGCTGGTAACCGACGAGCAGTACTTC,CASSTGQLVTDEQYF
TRBV6-6,NA,TRBJ1-1,NA,TGTGCCAGCAGCCTGGGACGGACCGAAGCTTTCTTT,CASSLGRTEAFF
TRBV9,NA,TRBJ2-7,TRBD2,TGTGCCAGCAGCGTAGGGTCGGGGGGGAGCTCCTACGAGCAGTACTTC,CASSVGSGGSSYEQYF
TRBV19,NA,TRBJ1-3,NA,TGTGCCAGTAACTCTGGAAACACCATATATTTT,CASNSGNTIYF
TRBV11-2,NA,TRBJ1-1,NA,TGTGCCAGCAGCTTATCAGGGAACACTGAAGCTTTCTTT,CASSLSGNTEAFF
TRBV6-6,NA,TRBJ2-7,NA,TGTGCCAGCAGATCGGAGGACCGGTACTCCTACGAGCAGTACTTC,CASRSEDRYSYEQYF
TRBV7-2,NA,TRBJ1-2,NA,TGTGCCAGCAGCGCCTGGACGGATGGCTACACCTTC,CASSAWTDGYTF
TRBV9,NA,TRBJ2-2,NA,TGTGCCAGCAGCGTAGGCGGGATAAACACCGGGGAGCTGTTTTTT,CASSVGGINTGELFF
TRBV5-1,NA,TRBJ2-2,NA,TGCGCCAGCAGCTTGGAGGCAGCGAACACCGGGGAGCTGTTTTTT,CASSLEAANTGELFF
TRBV5-1,few,TRBJ2-2,TRBD2,TGCGCCAGCCGATTTCTAGCGGGAGGAGACACCGGGGAGCTGTTTTTT,CASRFLAGGDTGELFF
TRBV13,few,TRBJ2-2,TRBD2,TGTGCCAGCAGCTTATCCGGCCTAGCGGGGAGGGTCGGGGAGCTGTTTTTT,CASSLSGLAGRVGELFF
TRBV5-1,NA,TRBJ1-3,NA,TGCGCCAGCAGCTTGGCCTCCAACGGGCACACCATATATTTT,CASSLASNGHTIYF
TRBV7-2,NA,TRBJ2-2,NA,TGTGCCAGCAGCTTACAAGGCTCAGTCCGCACCGGGGAGCTGTTTTTT,CASSLQGSVRTGELFF
TRBV6-6,NA,TRBJ1-5,TRBD1,TGTGCCAGCAGCGCCGGACAGGGAGGAAATCAGCCCCAGCATTTT,CASSAGQGGNQPQHF
TRBV7-9,NA,TRBJ1-1,NA,TGTGCCAGCAGCGACACTTTAGTCCTGAACACTGAAGCTTTCTTT,CASSDTLVLNTEAFF
TRBV5-1,NA,TRBJ2-1,TRBD2,TGCGCCAGCAGCTTGGCCCCAGCGGGGGGATCCTACAATGAGCAGTTCTTC,CASSLAPAGGSYNEQFF
TRBV6-6,NA,TRBJ2-7,TRBD2,TGTGCCAGCAGTTCGAGCGGGGGCGACGAGCAGTACTTC,CASSSSGGDEQYF
TRBV7-2,NA,TRBJ1-1,TRBD1,TGTGCCAGCAGCTTAGGGGGTAGGGGGCGCGTGAACACTGAAGCTTTCTTT,CASSLGGRGRVNTEAFF
TRBV9,NA,TRBJ1-5,NA,TGTGCCAGCAGCGAATCAGGGGCAATTAATCAGCCCCAGCATTTT,CASSESGAINQPQHF
TRBV14,NA,TRBJ1-1,NA,TGTGCCAGCAGCCAGGTCAGTGAAGTTGGGACTTTCTTT,CASSQVSEVGTFF
TRBV2,NA,TRBJ2-7,NA,TGTGCCAGCGGACAGCGCCGGGAGTACGAGCAGTACTTC,CASGQRREYEQYF
TRBV9,few,TRBJ2-1,NA,TGTGCCAGCAGCCCAGACTTCTCTAGTTGGGAGCAGTTCTTC,CASSPDFSSWEQFF
TRBV10-1,once,TRBJ2-2,NA,TGCGCCAGCAGTGCGGAGTCCTGGCCCACCGGGGAGCTGTTTTTT,CASSAESWPTGELFF
TRBV19,once,TRBJ2-5,TRBD1,TGTGCCAGTAGTACGGACAGGGGGCTTAAAGAGACCCAGTACTTC,CASSTDRGLKETQYF
TRBV9,NA,TRBJ2-7,NA,TGTGCCAGCAGCGTAGGACCAGGGCTACGAGAGCAGTACTTC,CASSVGPGLREQYF
TRBV6-5,NA,TRBJ2-7,NA,TGTGCCAGCAGCCGCGACAGGAGGATCCTGGGCGAGCAGTACTTC,CASSRDRRILGEQYF
TRBV2,NA,TRBJ2-7,NA,TGTGCCAGCAGTGAAGCAGGGCCCTACGAGCAGTACTTC,CASSEAGPYEQYF
TRBV5-4,once,TRBJ2-2,NA,TGTGCCAGCAGCGCCCGACTAGAAACCGGGGAGCTGTTTTTT,CASSARLETGELFF
TRBV6-6,NA,TRBJ2-7,NA,TGTGCCAGCAGTTACGCAGGGGAGGGGTACGAGCAGTACTTC,CASSYAGEGYEQYF
TRBV5-1,NA,TRBJ2-3,NA,TGCGCCAGCAGCTTGGGTAGCGCAGATACGCAGTATTTT,CASSLGSADTQYF
TRBV29-1,NA,TRBJ2-3,TRBD1,TGCAGCGTTGATGGACAGGGGGCAGATACGCAGTATTTT,CSVDGQGADTQYF
TRBV6-5,NA,TRBJ2-1,TRBD2,TGTGCCAGCACCCAGACTAGCGGGTACAATGAGCAGTTCTTC,CASTQTSGYNEQFF
TRBV9,NA,TRBJ1-6,NA,TGTGCCAGCAGCGTAGGAAAGGGGTTTAATTCACCCCTCCACTTT,CASSVGKGFNSPLHF
TRBV4-1,NA,TRBJ1-5,NA,TGCGCCAGCAGCCAAGACTTGGTTCGACGAAATCAGCCCCAGCATTTT,CASSQDLVRRNQPQHF
TRBV19,NA,TRBJ1-1,NA,TGTGCCAGTAGTCGAGGACACACGAACACTGAAGCTTTCTTT,CASSRGHTNTEAFF
TRBV5-4,NA,TRBJ1-2,TRBD1,TGTGCCAGCAGCTTGGAAGGGACAGGGAATCGAGGCTACACCTTC,CASSLEGTGNRGYTF